These 21 T cell receptor beta chains came from one sample sequenced in a study of shared clonotypes between healthy human individuals. TCRdb's copy holds only in-frame clones and misses some; the assay was immunoSEQ multiplex PCR. Counted here are 2 million to 2.5 million clones, 85% to 95% occurring once; the ten biggest clones make up around 0.38%. Sequenced input: naive CD4+ T cells from PBMCs. Subset: CD45RA+ positively selected. The receptors shown here come from a man younger than 35 in good health. Some clones in this sample may be carry-over from other donors' samples.

This chain connects TRBV2 to TRBJ1-2; D call uncertain. Germline values: CDR1 SNHLY, CDR2 FYNNEI. Trimming stripped 6 bases from V and 2 bases from J, with 13 bases between. The CDR3 covers 14 residues. CDR3 amino acids: CASSIEGWNYGYTF. In nucleotides, the CDR3 is TGTGCCAGCAGCATCGAGGGTTGGAACTATGGCTACACCTTC.

The chain is built from TRBV2 and TRBJ2-3, with D possibly being TRBD1 (5 bases). This CDR3 is 10 amino acids long. Germline V lookup: CDR1 SNHLY, CDR2 FYNNEI. Trimming removed 10 bases at V and 6 bases at J, with 8 bases between. CDR3 loop: CATQADTQYF. The DNA for the CDR3 is TGTGCCACACAGGCCGATACGCAGTATTTT.

This chain connects TRBV7-9 to TRBJ1-2; D gene ambiguous. Trimming took off 3 bases at V and 4 bases at J, with 21 bases between the two ends. This CDR3 spans 17 amino acids. Germline loops: CDR1 SEHNR, CDR2 FQNEAQ (reference sequence). The CDR3 protein is CASSFRTGVGISYGYTF. In nucleotides, the CDR3 is TGTGCCAGCAGCTTCCGGACTGGGGTCGGGATTTCCTATGGCTACACCTTC.

The V and J genes are TRBV27 and TRBJ2-1; 9 nucleotides align to TRBD2. Germline V gene sequence: CDR1 MNHEY, CDR2 SMNVEV (reference sequence). The CDR3 is made up of 16 amino acids. Losses at the gene ends were 0 bases for V and 8 bases for J; bases not matched to a gene: 8. CDR3 region: CASSLSAGGGSYEQFF. The CDR3 DNA is TGTGCCAGCAGTTTATCGGCGGGGGGGGGATCGTATGAGCAGTTCTTC.

The V and J genes are TRBV5-5 and TRBJ2-3; D may match TRBD1 or TRBD2 (6 bases each). In germline, CDR1 is SGHKS, CDR2 YYEKEE (reference sequence). Trimming stripped 5 bases from V and 2 bases from J, with 9 bases between. The CDR3 sequence is 13 residues long. For the CDR3, the DNA is TGTGCCAGCAGGACGGGGGCCACAGATACGCAGTATTTT. Encoded protein: CASRTGATDTQYF. Drawing the rest from reference TRBV5-5 and TRBJ2-3, the complete variable domain is DAGVTQSPTHLIKTRGQQVTLRCSPISGHKSVSWYQQVLGQGPQFIFQYYEKEERGRGNFPDRFSARQFPNYSSELNVNALLLGDSALYLCASRTGATDTQYFGPGTRLTVL.

This rearrangement joins TRBV5-1 to TRBJ2-7; 14 bases map to TRBD2. The germline V gene has CDR1 SGHRS and CDR2 YFSETQ. This CDR3 comprises 20 residues. V trimming: 4 bases; J trimming: 2 bases; junction bases outside the gene matches: 17. As DNA, the CDR3 is TGCGCCAGCAGCCCAGACCCCCCCGGGACTAGCGGGAGAGCCACCTACGAGCAGTACTTC. As protein: CASSPDPPGTSGRATYEQYF. Looking up the rest from reference TRBV5-1 and TRBJ2-7 gives the full variable domain: KAGVTQTPRYLIKTRGQQVTLSCSPISGHRSVSWYQQTPGQGLQFLFEYFSETQRNKGNFPGRFSGRQFSNSRSEMNVSTLELGDSALYLCASSPDPPGTSGRATYEQYFGPGTRLTVT.

The CDR3 spells CSVRLAGRTNTGELFF. For the CDR3, the DNA is TGCAGCGTTAGGCTAGCGGGACGAACTAACACCGGGGAGCTGTTTTTT. The genes are TRBV29-1 and TRBJ2-2, with 9 bases that match TRBD2. The V segment lost 5 bases and the J segment 2 bases; nucleotides outside the gene matches: 9. CDR1 and CDR2 from the germline V gene are SQVTM and ANQGSEA. The CDR3 sequence is 16 residues long.

This sequence joins TRBV11-2 and TRBJ2-7, with 8 bases fitting TRBD1. Per the germline V gene, CDR1 is SGHAT and CDR2 is FQNNGV. The CDR3 has 13 amino acids. The J segment lost 7 bases and the V segment lost 6 bases, leaving 8 bases of the junction unmatched. The CDR3, as DNA: TGTGCCAGCAGTTCAATTCGGGACAGGGAGCAGTACTTC. Protein product: CASSSIRDREQYF.

The genes are TRBV5-1 and TRBJ2-7, with 13 bases lining up with TRBD2. The V segment lost 0 bases and the J segment 12 bases; nucleotides outside the gene matches: 12. Germline V gene sequence: CDR1 SGHRS, CDR2 YFSETQ. CDR3 length equals 16 residues. For the CDR3, the DNA is TGCGCCAGCAGCTTGGCGGACGGGACTAGCGGGATCACACTGTACTTC. Its translation: CASSLADGTSGITLYF. The complete variable domain, with remaining parts taken from reference TRBV5-1 and TRBJ2-7, reads KAGVTQTPRYLIKTRGQQVTLSCSPISGHRSVSWYQQTPGQGLQFLFEYFSETQRNKGNFPGRFSGRQFSNSRSEMNVSTLELGDSALYLCASSLADGTSGITLYFGPGTRLTVT.

The V and J genes are TRBV5-6 and TRBJ2-1; 12 bases match TRBD2. CDR1 and CDR2 (germline): SGHDT, YYEEEE. After removal of 4 bases from V and 8 bases from J, the junction contained 4 bases not matched to a gene. The CDR3 loop spans 14 amino acids. CDR3 residues: CASSPGLAGYEQFF. The CDR3 DNA reads TGTGCCAGCAGCCCGGGACTAGCGGGTTATGAGCAGTTCTTC. Combining the CDR3 with reference TRBV5-6 and TRBJ2-1 gives the whole variable domain DAGVTQSPTHLIKTRGQQVTLRCSPKSGHDTVSWYQQALGQGPQFIFQYYEEEERQRGNFPDRFSGHQFPNYSSELNVNALLLGDSALYLCASSPGLAGYEQFFGPGTRLTVL.

This chain links TRBV7-9 with TRBJ2-5, with TRBD1 matching over 7 bases. This CDR3 spans 14 amino acids. Germline CDR1 is SEHNR and CDR2 is FQNEAQ (reference sequence). Trimming cost V 6 bases and J 1 base; bases outside gene matches: 5. The DNA of the CDR3 is TGTGCCAGCAGGTTGACAGGGTCCCAAGAGACCCAGTACTTC. It is translated as CASRLTGSQETQYF.

The chain links TRBV29-1 to TRBJ2-7; 7 nucleotides match TRBD1. V shed 5 bases, J shed 4 bases, and the junction held 8 bases outside the gene matches. The CDR3 contains 13 residues. Germline values: CDR1 SQVTM, CDR2 ANQGSEA. The DNA of the CDR3 is TGCAGCGTTCGACAGGGCCTTTATTACGAGCAGTACTTC. Protein product: CSVRQGLYYEQYF.

The chain joins TRBV5-5 to TRBJ2-5; 9 positions match TRBD2. CDR1 and CDR2 from the germline V gene are SGHKS and YYEKEE (reference sequence). J was trimmed by 5 bases and V by 4 bases; bases with no gene match: 9. There are 15 residues in the CDR3. CDR3 in DNA: TGTGCCAGCAGCCTACTTAGCGGGAGAAAGGAGACCCAGTACTTC. Residues: CASSLLSGRKETQYF.

This clone was observed a single time. The chain couples TRBV19 to TRBJ1-5; no clear D. The CDR3 has 13 residues. The V gene lost 7 bases and the J gene lost 7 bases, with 14 bases spanning the gap. Germline loops: CDR1 LNHDA, CDR2 SQIVND (reference sequence). CDR3 region: CASTMLGYQPQHF. The CDR3 region has the DNA TGTGCCAGTACCATGCTGGGGTACCAGCCCCAGCATTTT.

Written as DNA, the CDR3 is TGTGCCAGCAGCTTAGCGCAGCGGGTTGACTACGAGCAGTACTTC. Residues: CASSLAQRVDYEQYF. This sequence joins TRBV7-2 and TRBJ2-7; perhaps TRBD2 as D (6 bases). The CDR3 contains 15 residues. V lost 0 bases to trimming and J lost 3 bases, with 12 bases between them. The germline V gene has CDR1 SGHTA and CDR2 FQGNSA.

The CDR3 DNA follows: TGTGCCAGCAGTTTCCCCCTAGCGGGAGAGTACCAAGAGACCCAGTACTTC. Translated, it gives CASSFPLAGEYQETQYF. This rearrangement joins TRBV28 to TRBJ2-5; 10 bases line up with TRBD2. Germline loops: CDR1 MDHEN, CDR2 SYDVKM. Losses at the gene ends were 3 bases for V and 0 bases for J; bases not matched to a gene: 7. This CDR3 contains 17 residues. The complete variable domain, with remaining parts taken from reference TRBV28 and TRBJ2-5, reads DVKVTQSSRYLVKRTGEKVFLECVQDMDHENMFWYRQDPGLGLRLIYFSYDVKMKEKGDIPEGYSVSREKKERFSLILESASTNQTSMYLCASSFPLAGEYQETQYFGPGTRLLVL.

V is TRBV27 and J is TRBJ1-5; tentative D call: TRBD1 (6 bases). Trimming took 5 bases from V and 4 from J, leaving 33 bases between them. The CDR3 totals 21 residues. Germline assignment: CDR1 MNHEY and CDR2 SMNVEV (reference sequence). The CDR3 DNA is TGTGCCAGCAGTCCGCGAAGTCCCCAACAGGGATCCATAGCTGGGAATCAGCCCCAGCATTTT. Encoded protein: CASSPRSPQQGSIAGNQPQHF.

V and J are TRBV5-1 and TRBJ2-1; 13 nucleotides line up with TRBD2. This CDR3 has 14 amino acids. The V gene's germline CDR1 is SGHRS and CDR2 YFSETQ. V was pared by 6 bases and J by 6 bases, with 3 bases of the junction left unmatched. This CDR3 is CASMRTSGSNEQFF. The DNA for the CDR3 is TGCGCCAGCATGAGGACTAGCGGGAGCAATGAGCAGTTCTTC.

The chain recombines TRBV7-9 with TRBJ2-7; the D gene is possibly TRBD2 (5 bases). Germline V gene sequence: CDR1 SEHNR, CDR2 FQNEAQ (reference sequence). The CDR3 covers 15 residues. Trimming took 2 bases from V and 1 from J, leaving 12 bases between them. This CDR3 reads CASSLLTGNSYEQYF. In nucleotides, the CDR3 is TGTGCCAGCAGCTTATTAACGGGGAATTCCTACGAGCAGTACTTC.

Turning to this clone: The DNA is left out, because the CDR3 cannot be placed on it with certainty; the CDR3 is given as TCRdb lists it. CDR3 amino acids: CASSIRGFAPGTF. This chain links TRBV19 with TRBJ1-2. The CDR3 is 13 amino acids in total, end residues counted. Germline CDR1 LNHDA, CDR2 SQIVND (reference sequence).

The table lists this clone with a count of one. This chain joins TRBV4-1 and TRBJ1-4; a weak D match, TRBD1 (6 bases). Germline CDR1 MGHRA, CDR2 YSYEKL. The CDR3 extends over 15 amino acids. The V end was cut by 1 base, the J end by 7 bases, with 13 bases between. The CDR3: CASSQGGQVGEKLFF. DNA of the CDR3: TGCGCCAGCAGCCAAGGGGGGCAGGTTGGTGAAAAACTGTTTTTT.